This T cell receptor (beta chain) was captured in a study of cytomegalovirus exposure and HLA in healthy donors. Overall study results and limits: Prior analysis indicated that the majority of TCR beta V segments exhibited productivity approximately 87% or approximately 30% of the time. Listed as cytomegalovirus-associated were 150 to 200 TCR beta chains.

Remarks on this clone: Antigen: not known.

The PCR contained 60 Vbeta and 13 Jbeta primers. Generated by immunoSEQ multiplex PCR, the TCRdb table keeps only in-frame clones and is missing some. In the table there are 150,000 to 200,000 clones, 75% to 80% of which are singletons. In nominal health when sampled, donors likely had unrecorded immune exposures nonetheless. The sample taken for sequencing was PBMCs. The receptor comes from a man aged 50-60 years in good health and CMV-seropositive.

As DNA, the CDR3 is TGCGCCAGCAGCCAAAGTATTGCTAGCGGGGGATTCGGCAAAAACATTCAGTACTTC. This gives the protein CASSQSIASGGFGKNIQYF. The rearrangement links TRBV4-1 to TRBJ2-4; the match to TRBD2 covers 10 bases. Losses at the gene ends were 2 bases for V and 3 bases for J; bases not matched to a gene: 13. Germline V CDR1 and CDR2: MGHRA, YSYEKL. This CDR3 has 19 amino acids.